This T cell receptor beta chain was profiled in a study of blood T cell repertoires in COVID-19. Study as a whole: Sources were T cells, B-cell-depleted T cells, or PBMCs; the material itself was cDNA or gDNA.

During active infection, Seattle patients enrolled and were then monitored through disease. This CDR3 is 15 amino acids long. The germline gives CDR1 KGHDR, CDR2 SFDVKD. J gave up 1 base and V 6 bases, and 3 bases lay outside the gene matches. This table comes from immunoSEQ multiplex PCR, and its TCRdb copy is limited to in-frame clones, with some not included. The sample has about 170,000 clones, approximately 90% seen once. Specimen: peripheral blood. This chain joins TRBV24-1 and TRBJ2-2; TRBD2 matches 8 bases. This clonotype originated in a man younger than 35 with COVID-19, enrolled during active disease. The CDR3 DNA reads as TGTGCCACCAGTCGGGCGGGGGGGAACACCGGGGAGCTGTTTTTT. It encodes CATSRAGGNTGELFF.